This T cell receptor beta chain was profiled in a study of shared clonotypes between healthy human individuals. Looking at the study overall: There were three CD4 naive, three CD4 memory, two CD8 naive and one CD8 memory plates per donor.

CDR1 is LNHDA and CDR2 is SQIVND in the germline V gene (reference sequence). Trimming removed 7 bases from V and 3 bases from J, with 7 bases in between. CDR3 length: 12 amino acids. Researchers partitioned CD4+ cells into CD45RA+ naive and CD45RA-negative memory subsets. Here immunoSEQ multiplex PCR was the method, and the copy in TCRdb shows in-frame clones only, minus some. The data contain some 2,100,000 clones, 90% to 97% of them singletons. Study-level results: Sampling used blood alone; tissue repertoires probably differ.

For this clone: Its specificity is not known.

The sample consisted of naive CD4+ T cells sorted from blood. Regarding subset: CD45RA+ positively selected. The V gene is TRBV19, the J gene TRBJ1-5; D is unresolved. This receptor was identified in a man aged 18 to 29 in good health. The CDR3 reads CASTLSNQPQHF. The CDR3 DNA reads TGTGCCAGTACTCTATCCAATCAGCCCCAGCATTTT.